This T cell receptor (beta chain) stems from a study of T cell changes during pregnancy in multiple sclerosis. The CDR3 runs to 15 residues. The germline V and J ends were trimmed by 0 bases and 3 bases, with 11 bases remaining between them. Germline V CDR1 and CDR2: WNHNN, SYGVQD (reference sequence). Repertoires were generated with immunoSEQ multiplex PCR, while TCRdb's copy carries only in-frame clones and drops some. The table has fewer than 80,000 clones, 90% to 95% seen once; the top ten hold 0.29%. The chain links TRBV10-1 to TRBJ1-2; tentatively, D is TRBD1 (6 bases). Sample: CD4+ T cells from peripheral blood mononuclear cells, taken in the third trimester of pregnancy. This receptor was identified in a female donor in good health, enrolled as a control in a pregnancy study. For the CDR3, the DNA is TGCGCCAGCAGTGAGTCGAGGGGGGGATACTATGGCTACACCTTC. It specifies CASSESRGGYYGYTF.